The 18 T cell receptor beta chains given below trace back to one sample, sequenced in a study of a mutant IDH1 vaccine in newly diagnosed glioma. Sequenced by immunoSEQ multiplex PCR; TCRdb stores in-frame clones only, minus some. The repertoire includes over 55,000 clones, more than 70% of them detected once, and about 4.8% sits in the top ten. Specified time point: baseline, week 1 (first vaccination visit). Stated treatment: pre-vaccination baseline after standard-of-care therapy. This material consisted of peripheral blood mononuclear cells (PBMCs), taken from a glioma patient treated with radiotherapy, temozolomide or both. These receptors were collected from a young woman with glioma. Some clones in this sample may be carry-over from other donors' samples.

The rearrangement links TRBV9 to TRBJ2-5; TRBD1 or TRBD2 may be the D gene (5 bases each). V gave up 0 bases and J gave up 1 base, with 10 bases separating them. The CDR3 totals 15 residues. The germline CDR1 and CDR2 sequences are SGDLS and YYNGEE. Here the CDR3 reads CASSVVWGPQETQYF. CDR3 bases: TGTGCCAGCAGCGTAGTTTGGGGACCCCAAGAGACCCAGTACTTC.

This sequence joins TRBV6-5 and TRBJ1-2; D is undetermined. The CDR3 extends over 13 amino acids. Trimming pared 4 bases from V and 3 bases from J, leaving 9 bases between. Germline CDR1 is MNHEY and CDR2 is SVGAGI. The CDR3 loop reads CASSFQPYYGYTF. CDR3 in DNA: TGTGCCAGCAGTTTCCAGCCATACTATGGCTACACCTTC.

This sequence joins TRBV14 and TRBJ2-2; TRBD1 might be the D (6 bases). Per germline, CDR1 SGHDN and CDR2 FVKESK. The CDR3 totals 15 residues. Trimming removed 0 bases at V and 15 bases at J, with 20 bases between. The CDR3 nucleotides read TGTGCCAGCAGCCAAGAAATTTCATGGCAGGGGAAGATGTTTTTT. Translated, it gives CASSQEISWQGKMFF.

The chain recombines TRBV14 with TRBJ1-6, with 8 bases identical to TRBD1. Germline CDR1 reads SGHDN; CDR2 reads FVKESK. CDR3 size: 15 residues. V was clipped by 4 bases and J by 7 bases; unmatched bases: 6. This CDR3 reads CASSLEWTGNSPLHF. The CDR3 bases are TGTGCCAGCAGCCTAGAATGGACAGGGAATTCACCCCTCCACTTT.

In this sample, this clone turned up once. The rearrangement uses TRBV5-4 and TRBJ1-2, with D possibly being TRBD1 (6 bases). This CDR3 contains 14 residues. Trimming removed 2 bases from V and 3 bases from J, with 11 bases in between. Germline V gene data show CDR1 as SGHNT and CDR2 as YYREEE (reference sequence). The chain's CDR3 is CASSFTGTYYGYTF. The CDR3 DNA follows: TGTGCCAGCAGCTTCACAGGGACTTACTATGGCTACACCTTC.

CDR3 coding DNA: TGTGCCGGGGGCGGGCTAGCGGGAGATCGCGTCTCCTACGAGCAGTACTTC. Translated: CAGGGLAGDRVSYEQYF. The chain carries TRBV7-2 and TRBJ2-7; TRBD2 matches 10 bases. The CDR3 loop spans 17 amino acids. CDR1 and CDR2 (germline): SGHTA, FQGNSA. The V and J ends lost 11 bases and 0 bases, in that order; junction bases with no gene match: 16.

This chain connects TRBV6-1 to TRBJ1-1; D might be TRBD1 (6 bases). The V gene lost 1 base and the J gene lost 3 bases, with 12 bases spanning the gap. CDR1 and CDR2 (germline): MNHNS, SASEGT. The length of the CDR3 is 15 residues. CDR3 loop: CASSEGGTWDTEAFF. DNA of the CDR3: TGTGCCAGCAGTGAAGGGGGGACATGGGACACTGAAGCTTTCTTT.

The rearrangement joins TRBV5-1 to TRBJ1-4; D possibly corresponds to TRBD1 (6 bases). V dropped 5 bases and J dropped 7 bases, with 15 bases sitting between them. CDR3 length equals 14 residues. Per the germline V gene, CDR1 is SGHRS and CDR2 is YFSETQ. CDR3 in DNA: TGCGCCAGCAGACGGGACAATCTTCGTGAAAAACTGTTTTTT. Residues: CASRRDNLREKLFF.

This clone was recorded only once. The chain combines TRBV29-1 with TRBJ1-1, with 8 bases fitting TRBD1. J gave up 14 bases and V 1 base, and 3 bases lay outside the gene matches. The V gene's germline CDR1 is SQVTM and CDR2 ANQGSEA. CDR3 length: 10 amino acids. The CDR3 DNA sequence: TGCAGCGTTGAAGGAAACAGGGGGTTCTTT. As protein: CSVEGNRGFF.

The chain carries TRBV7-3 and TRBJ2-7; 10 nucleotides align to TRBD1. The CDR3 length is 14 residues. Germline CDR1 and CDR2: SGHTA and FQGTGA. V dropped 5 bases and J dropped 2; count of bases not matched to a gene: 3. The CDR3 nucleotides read TGTGCCAGCAGCCCGGGACAGGGGACCTACGAGCAGTACTTC. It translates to CASSPGQGTYEQYF.

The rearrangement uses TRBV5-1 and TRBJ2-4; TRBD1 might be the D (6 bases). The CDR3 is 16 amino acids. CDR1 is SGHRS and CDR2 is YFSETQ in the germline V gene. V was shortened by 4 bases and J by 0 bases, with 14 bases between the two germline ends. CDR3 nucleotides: TGCGCCAGCAGCACCGACAGGTACTTAGCCAAAAACATTCAGTACTTC. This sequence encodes CASSTDRYLAKNIQYF.

CDR3 nucleotides: TGTGCCTGGAGTGTATCTAGCGGGAGGTACAATGAGCAGTTCTTC. Its protein product is CAWSVSSGRYNEQFF. The chain employs TRBV30 and TRBJ2-1; 11 nucleotides line up with TRBD2. V shed 0 bases and J 4 bases; nucleotides not matched to a gene: 2. CDR1 and CDR2 (germline): GTSNPN, SVGIG (reference sequence). The CDR3 spans 15 residues.

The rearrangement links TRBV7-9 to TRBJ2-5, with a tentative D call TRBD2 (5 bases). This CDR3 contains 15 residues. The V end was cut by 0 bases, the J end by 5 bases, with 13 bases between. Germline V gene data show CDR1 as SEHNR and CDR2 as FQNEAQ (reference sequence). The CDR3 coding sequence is TGTGCCAGCAGCTTAGCTGGCCCACCGGGGGAGACCCAGTACTTC. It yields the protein CASSLAGPPGETQYF.

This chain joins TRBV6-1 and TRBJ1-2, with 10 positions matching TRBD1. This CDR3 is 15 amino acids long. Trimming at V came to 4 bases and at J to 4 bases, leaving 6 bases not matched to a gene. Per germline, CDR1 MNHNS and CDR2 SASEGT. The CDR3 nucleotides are TGTGCCAGCAGTGTGGACAGGGGGGAGCTCTATGGCTACACCTTC. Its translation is CASSVDRGELYGYTF.

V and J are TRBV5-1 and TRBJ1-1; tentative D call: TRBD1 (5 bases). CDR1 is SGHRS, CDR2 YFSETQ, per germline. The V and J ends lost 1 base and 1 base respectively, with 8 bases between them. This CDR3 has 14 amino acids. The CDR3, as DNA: TGCGCCAGCAGCTTGTGGCAGGGGAACACTGAAGCTTTCTTT. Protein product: CASSLWQGNTEAFF.

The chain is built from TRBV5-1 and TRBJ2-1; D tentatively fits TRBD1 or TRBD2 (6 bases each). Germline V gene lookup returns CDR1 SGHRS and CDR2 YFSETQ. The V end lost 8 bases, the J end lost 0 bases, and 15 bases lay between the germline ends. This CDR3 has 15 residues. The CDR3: CASSRRGDSYNEQFF. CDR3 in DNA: TGCGCCAGTAGCAGGAGGGGGGACTCCTACAATGAGCAGTTCTTC. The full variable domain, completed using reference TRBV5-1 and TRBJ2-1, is KAGVTQTPRYLIKTRGQQVTLSCSPISGHRSVSWYQQTPGQGLQFLFEYFSETQRNKGNFPGRFSGRQFSNSRSEMNVSTLELGDSALYLCASSRRGDSYNEQFFGPGTRLTVL.

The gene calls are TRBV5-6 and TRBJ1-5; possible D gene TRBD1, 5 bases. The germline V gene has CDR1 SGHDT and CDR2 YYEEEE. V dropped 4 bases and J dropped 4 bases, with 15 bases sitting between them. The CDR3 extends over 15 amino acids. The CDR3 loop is CASSQSRRGNQPQHF. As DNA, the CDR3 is TGTGCCAGCAGCCAGTCCCGACGGGGGAATCAGCCCCAGCATTTT.

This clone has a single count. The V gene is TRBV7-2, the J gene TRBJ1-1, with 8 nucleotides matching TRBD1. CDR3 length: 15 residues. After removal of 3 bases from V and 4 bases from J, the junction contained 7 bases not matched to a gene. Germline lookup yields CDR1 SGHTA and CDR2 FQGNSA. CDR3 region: CASSLMQGASTEAFF. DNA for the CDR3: TGTGCCAGCAGCTTGATGCAGGGGGCTTCCACTGAAGCTTTCTTT.